Listed below are T cell receptor beta chains from one sample, sequenced in a study of T cells in Graves' hyperthyroidism and ophthalmopathy. TCRdb passed the multiplex PCR reads through MiXCR, listing each CDR3 protein once. The sample shows under 350,000 distinct CDR3 sequences, roughly 13% of them seen only once. Material: blood. The receptors were sampled from a woman in her thirties or forties with Graves' ophthalmopathy. The CDR3 runs from the conserved cysteine through the conserved F or W. D genes are given only for firm matches. Expanded clones are given a class, and other clones once, few, many or no size at all.

CDR3aa: CASSFDRDSPLHF; CDR3nt: TGTGCCAGCAGTTTCGACAGGGACTCACCCCTCCACTTT; len: 13; d_gene: TRBD1; abundance: .; j_gene: TRBJ1-6; v_gene: TRBV12-3/TRBV12-4
CDR3aa: CASSQDRLRVNEQFF; CDR3nt: TGTGCCAGCAGCCAAGATCGTCTACGGGTCAATGAGCAGTTCTTC; len: 15; d_gene: .; abundance: .; j_gene: TRBJ2-1; v_gene: TRBV4-2
CDR3aa: CASSAVGDTKNIQYF; CDR3nt: TGTGCCAGCAGCGCCGTGGGCGACACCAAAAACATTCAGTACTTC; len: 15; d_gene: .; abundance: many; j_gene: TRBJ2-4; v_gene: TRBV7-9
CDR3aa: CASSNFRVSGNTIYF; CDR3nt: TGTGCCAGCAGCAACTTCAGAGTCTCTGGAAACACCATATATTTT; len: 15; d_gene: .; abundance: many; j_gene: TRBJ1-3; v_gene: TRBV3-1
CDR3aa: CASSQDGRGRCFF; CDR3nt: TGTGCCAGCAGCCAAGATGGGCGCGGACGGTGCTTCTTC; len: 13; d_gene: .; abundance: .; j_gene: TRBJ1-2; v_gene: TRBV3-1
CDR3aa: CASSLSGPYNEQFF; CDR3nt: TGTGCCAGCAGCCTATCGGGACCGTACAATGAGCAGTTCTTC; len: 14; d_gene: .; abundance: many; j_gene: TRBJ2-1; v_gene: TRBV11-2
CDR3aa: CASSLRQGGHNSPLHF; CDR3nt: TGTGCCAGCAGCCTTCGACAGGGGGGACATAATTCACCCCTCCACTTT; len: 16; d_gene: TRBD1; abundance: few; j_gene: TRBJ1-6; v_gene: TRBV7-2
CDR3aa: CASRPRGGQETQYF; CDR3nt: TGTGCCAGCAGGCCAAGGGGGGGTCAGGAGACCCAGTACTTC; len: 14; d_gene: .; abundance: many; j_gene: TRBJ2-5; v_gene: TRBV28
CDR3aa: CASSLRGSYEQYF; CDR3nt: TGTGCCAGCAGCTTACGGGGGTCCTACGAGCAGTACTTC; len: 13; d_gene: .; abundance: many; j_gene: TRBJ2-7; v_gene: TRBV7-9
CDR3aa: CASSFTGGSYGELFF; CDR3nt: TGTGCCAGCAGTTTTACGGGGGGCTCGTACGGGGAGCTGTTTTTT; len: 15; d_gene: .; abundance: many; j_gene: TRBJ2-2; v_gene: TRBV12-3/TRBV12-4